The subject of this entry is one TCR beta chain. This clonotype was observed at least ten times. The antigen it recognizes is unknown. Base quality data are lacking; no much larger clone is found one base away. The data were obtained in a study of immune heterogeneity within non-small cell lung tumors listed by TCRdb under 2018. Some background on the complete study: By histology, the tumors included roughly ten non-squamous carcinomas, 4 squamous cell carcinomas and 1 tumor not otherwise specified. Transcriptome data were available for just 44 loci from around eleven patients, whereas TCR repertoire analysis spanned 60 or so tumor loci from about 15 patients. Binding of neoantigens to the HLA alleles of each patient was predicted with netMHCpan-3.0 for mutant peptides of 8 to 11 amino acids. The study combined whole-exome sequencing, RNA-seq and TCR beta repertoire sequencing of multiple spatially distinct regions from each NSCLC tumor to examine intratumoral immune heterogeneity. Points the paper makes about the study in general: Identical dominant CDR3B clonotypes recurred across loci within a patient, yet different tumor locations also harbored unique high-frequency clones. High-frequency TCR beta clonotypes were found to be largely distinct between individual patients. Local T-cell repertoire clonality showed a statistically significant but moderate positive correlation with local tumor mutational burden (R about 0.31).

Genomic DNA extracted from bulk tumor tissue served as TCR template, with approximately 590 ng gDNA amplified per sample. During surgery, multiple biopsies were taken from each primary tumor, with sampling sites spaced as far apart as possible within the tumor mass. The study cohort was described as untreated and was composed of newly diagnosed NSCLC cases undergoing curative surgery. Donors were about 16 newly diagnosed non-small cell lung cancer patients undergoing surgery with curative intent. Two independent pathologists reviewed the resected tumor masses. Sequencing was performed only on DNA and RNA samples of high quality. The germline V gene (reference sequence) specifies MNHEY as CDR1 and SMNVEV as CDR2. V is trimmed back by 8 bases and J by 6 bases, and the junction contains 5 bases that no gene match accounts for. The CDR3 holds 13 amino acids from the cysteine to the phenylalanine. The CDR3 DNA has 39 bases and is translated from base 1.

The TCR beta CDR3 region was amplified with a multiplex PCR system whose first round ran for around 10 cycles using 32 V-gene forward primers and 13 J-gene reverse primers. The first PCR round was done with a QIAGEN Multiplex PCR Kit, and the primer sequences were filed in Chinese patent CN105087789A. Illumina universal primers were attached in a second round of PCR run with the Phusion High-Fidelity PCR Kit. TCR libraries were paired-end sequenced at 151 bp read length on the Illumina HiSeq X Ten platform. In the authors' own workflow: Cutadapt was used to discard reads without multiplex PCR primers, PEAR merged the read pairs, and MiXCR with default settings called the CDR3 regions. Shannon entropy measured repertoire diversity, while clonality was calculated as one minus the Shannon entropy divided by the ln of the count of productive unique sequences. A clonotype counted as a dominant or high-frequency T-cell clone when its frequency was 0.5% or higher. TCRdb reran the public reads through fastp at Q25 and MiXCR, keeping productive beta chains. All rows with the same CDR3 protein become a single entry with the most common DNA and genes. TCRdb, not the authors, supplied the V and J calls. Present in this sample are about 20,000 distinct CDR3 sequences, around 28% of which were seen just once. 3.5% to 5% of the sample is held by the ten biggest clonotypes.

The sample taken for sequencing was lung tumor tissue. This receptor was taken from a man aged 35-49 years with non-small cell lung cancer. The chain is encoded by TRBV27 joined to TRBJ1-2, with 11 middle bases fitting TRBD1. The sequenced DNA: TGTGCCAGCCTGGGACAGGGGGAAGATGGCTACACCTTC. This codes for CASLGQGEDGYTF.